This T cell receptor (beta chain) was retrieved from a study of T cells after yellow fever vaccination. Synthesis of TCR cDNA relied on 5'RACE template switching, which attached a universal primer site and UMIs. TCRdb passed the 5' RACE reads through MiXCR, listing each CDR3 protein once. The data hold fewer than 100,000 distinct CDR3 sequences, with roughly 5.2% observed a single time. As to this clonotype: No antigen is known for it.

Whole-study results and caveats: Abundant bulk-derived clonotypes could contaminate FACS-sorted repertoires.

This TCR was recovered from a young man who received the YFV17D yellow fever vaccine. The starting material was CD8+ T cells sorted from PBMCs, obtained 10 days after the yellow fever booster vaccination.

The CDR3 DNA follows: TGTGCCAGCAATGGCGGGCTAGCGATAGGCGAGCAGTACGTC. This gives the protein CASNGGLAIGEQYV. The chain recombines TRBV6-2 or TRBV6-3 with TRBJ2-7; perhaps TRBD2 as D (6 bases). V was cut by 7 bases and J by 6 bases, with 19 bases left in between. The germline gives CDR1 MNHEY, CDR2 SVGEGT. The CDR3 extends over 14 amino acids.